Detailed here is one TCR beta chain. Its cognate antigen is unknown. The sample comes from a study of vaccination and CD4 T cells after COVID-19. Study-level findings and limits: Early post-infection timepoints were missing, and relatively few convalescent patients were studied.

Treatment denoted: roughly 11-day PBMC culture with coronavirus spike peptide pools or control peptides (ViraFEST assay). When approximately 10 days of culture had elapsed, CD4+ T cells were isolated by negative selection. The CDR3 is 13 residues long. With 4 bases removed from V and 6 bases from J, the gap between germline ends came to 11 bases. CDR1 SGHVS and CDR2 FQNEAQ come from the germline V gene. The Oncomine TCR Beta short-read assay was applied to DNA of cultured CD4+ T cells. Genomic DNA was isolated from cultured CD4+ T cells. One entry per CDR3 protein, called by TCRdb with MiXCR from the PCR reads. The table records 15,000 to 25,000 distinct CDR3 sequences, 45% to 70% of them present only once.

V gene TRBV7-8 combines with J gene TRBJ2-3, with D possibly being TRBD1 or TRBD2 (5 bases each). The sequence derives from a human donor who had recovered from COVID-19. Sequencing was done on a sample of CD4+ T cells from blood, cultured in vitro. The CDR3 nucleotides are TGTGCCAGCAGCTACGGGGCGACGGATACGCAGTATTTT. This sequence encodes CASSYGATDTQYF.